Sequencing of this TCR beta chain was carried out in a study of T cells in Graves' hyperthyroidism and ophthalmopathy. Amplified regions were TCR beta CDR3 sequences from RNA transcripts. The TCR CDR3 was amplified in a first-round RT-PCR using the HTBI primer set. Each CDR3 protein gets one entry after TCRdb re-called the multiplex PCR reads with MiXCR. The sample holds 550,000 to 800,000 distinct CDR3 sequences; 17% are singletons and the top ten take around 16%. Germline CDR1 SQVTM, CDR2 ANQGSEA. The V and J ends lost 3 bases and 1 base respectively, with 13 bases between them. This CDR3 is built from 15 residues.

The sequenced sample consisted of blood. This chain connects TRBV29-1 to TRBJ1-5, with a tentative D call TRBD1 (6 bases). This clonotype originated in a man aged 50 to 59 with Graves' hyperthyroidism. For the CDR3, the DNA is TGCAGCGTTGATAGGGGGGACGTGAGCAATCAGCCCCAGCATTTT. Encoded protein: CSVDRGDVSNQPQHF. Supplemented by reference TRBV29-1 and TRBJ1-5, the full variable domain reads SAVISQKPSRDICQRGTSLTIQCQVDSQVTMMFWYRQQPGQSLTLIATANQGSEATYESGFVIDKFPISRPNLTFSTLTVSNMSPEDSSIYLCSVDRGDVSNQPQHFGDGTRLSIL.